These 2 T cell receptor beta chains share one sample of origin, sequenced in a study of blood T cell repertoires in COVID-19. Libraries were prepared by immunoSEQ multiplex PCR; TCRdb keeps only in-frame clonotypes and omits some of them. The sample yields about 15,000 clones, 82% seen once. The specimen sequenced was peripheral blood. The source of these receptors is a man older than 75 with active or convalescent COVID-19.

The genes are TRBV5-6 and TRBJ1-6; D may be TRBD1 (5 bases). The CDR3 contains 15 residues. Per the germline V gene, CDR1 is SGHDT and CDR2 is YYEEEE. Trimming left V 2 bases short and J 7 bases short, with 13 bases between. CDR3 DNA sequence: TGTGCCAGCAGCTTCGGAGGGGCCCGGAATTCACCCCTCCACTTT. Translating gives CASSFGGARNSPLHF.

The chain employs TRBV5-1 and TRBJ2-5, with a weak D call TRBD2 (6 bases). Trimming stripped 2 bases from V and 1 base from J, with 12 bases between. Germline CDR1 and CDR2: SGHRS and YFSETQ. CDR3 length: 15 amino acids. For the CDR3, the DNA is TGCGCCAGCAGCTTAAACCCGGGAGCCCAAGAGACCCAGTACTTC. Protein sequence: CASSLNPGAQETQYF. The full variable domain, its missing parts supplied by reference TRBV5-1 and TRBJ2-5, is KAGVTQTPRYLIKTRGQQVTLSCSPISGHRSVSWYQQTPGQGLQFLFEYFSETQRNKGNFPGRFSGRQFSNSRSEMNVSTLELGDSALYLCASSLNPGAQETQYFGPGTRLLVL.